This TCR beta chain was recovered during a study of shared clonotypes between healthy human individuals (dated by TCRdb to 2018 to 2021). Concerning the study at large: The cohort comprised two women and a few men aged 18 to 49 years. Leukapheresis yielded between about 0.94 and 10 billion PBMCs per donor. For each donor, three plates each were used for CD4 naive and CD4 memory, two plates were used for CD8 naive, and one plate was used for CD8 memory. To increase sequencing depth and limit assay-specific biases, different laboratories used diverse techniques to prepare libraries and sequence TCR repertoires. The study deeply sequenced blood TCR repertoires of about 5 healthy adults to estimate repertoire size and the extent of clonotype sharing between individuals.

On this clone itself: Its antigen is not yet known. Base-call qualities are not available, and no considerably larger clone is one nucleotide away.

Donors were healthy HIV-negative adults with no recently reported acute infections or vaccinations. Only Caucasian adults living in Nashville, Tennessee, USA were represented among the donors. CD4+ T cells were enriched by magnetic negative selection, after which naive cells were positively selected on CD45RA and the negative fraction was taken as the memory subset. Blood was collected by leukapheresis, and PBMCs were isolated by Ficoll-Histopaque density gradient centrifugation and then cryopreserved in liquid nitrogen vapor phase. Analytical flow cytometry was used to check the purity and quantity of every magnetically sorted T cell population. Genomic DNA was isolated from each sorted fraction and quantified by UV absorbance on a Nanodrop 2000c. Using the deep immunoSEQ assay, TCR CDR3 regions were amplified from genomic DNA by multiplex PCR. Genomic DNA extracted from each cell subset was distributed evenly over all wells of several immunoSEQ 96-well plates, and each plate served as one replicate. For sorted subsets, roughly 200 ng of genomic DNA, equivalent to 25,000 to 30,000 T cell genomes, went into each replicate PCR. Purified libraries were quantified with a Qubit 3.0 fluorometer, sized on a Bioanalyzer 2100, and re-quantified with the KAPA Library Quantification kit. Each immunoSEQ 96-well plate was sequenced on its own single-read 150-cycle Illumina NextSeq 550 flow cell. As for the authors' bioinformatics: Because the immunoSEQ output included only junctional sequences and no quality scores, the filtering could not be the same as the filtering used for full-length reads. To assign V/J genes and CDR3, sequences were annotated using PyIR, a Python wrapper for IgBLAST v1.9, with IMGT germline references. Reads with weak V/J assignments (E-value above 1e-6), missing CDR3, stop codons, out-of-frame junctions, or ambiguous translated residues were removed. V3J clonotypes were defined as sequences sharing the same inferred V gene, J gene, and CDR3 amino acid sequence. To compute the percentage overlap between repertoires, the number of shared unique clonotypes was divided by the size of the smaller repertoire. Repertoire richness was assessed with RTK rarefaction, the Chao1 estimator, and Recon v2.1 estimates of unobserved clonotypes. For all TCRbeta clonotypes obtained by the gDNA method from a handful of donors, generation probabilities were computed with OLGA. TCRdb's version of the immuneACCESS table is confined to in-frame rearrangements and falls short of the full clone set. An unresolved V gene accounts for under half of the shortfall where checked; the remainder is of unknown origin. V, J and clone size are those of that table, while D and trimming were read from the DNA. A total of approximately 1,000,000 clones appear in this sample, around 78% of them only once. The ten largest clones take up 0.5% to 0.6% of the sample.

From a lookup of the germline V gene, CDR1 and CDR2 are MDHEN and SYDVKM. The junction shows trimming of 5 bases on V and 4 bases on J, and the gene matches do not reach 10 bases of it. Measured from the cysteine to the phenylalanine, the CDR3 is 15 residues long. The entry retains the CDR3 DNA only, 45 bases that are in frame from base 1. Broad study findings and their caveats: Rarefaction of sorted-subset datasets indicated incomplete sequencing despite the large sequencing depth. Naive subsets generally had larger estimated clonotype richness than memory subsets. Clonotypes shared by all four sorted-subset donors showed higher generation probabilities than non-shared clonotypes. Across a few donors, approximately 5% of naive CD4, 3% to 4% of naive CD8, under 2.5% of memory CD4, and under 0.45% of memory CD8 clonotypes were shared. Based on pairwise subsampling, the degree of clonotype sharing among donors was expected to be affected by sequencing depth. Only blood was sampled, and tissue TCR repertoires likely differ from those in blood. The small number of donors limited the genetic and exposure-history diversity represented.

Recombination joined TRBV28 with TRBJ1-1; TRBD1 matches 7 bases in the middle. The sequence was collected from a man aged 18 to 30 in good health. Some clones in this sample may be carry-over from other donors' samples. The sequencing input was memory CD4+ T cells from PBMCs. The cell subset or site label here, explained by the study, means: CD45RA-negative fraction. The CDR3 reads CASSPPGTVGTEAFF. The nucleotide sequence reads as follows: TGTGCCAGCAGTCCCCCAGGGACAGTCGGCACTGAAGCTTTCTTT.